A single sample gave rise to the 27 T cell receptor beta chains below, sequenced in a study of regulatory T cells in long-lasting Graves disease. CDR3-region Arm-PCR and iRepertoire HTBI primers produced the TCR beta libraries. One entry per CDR3 protein, called by TCRdb with MiXCR from the multiplex PCR reads. This table holds roughly 350,000 distinct CDR3 sequences, 16% found once. Stated time point: newly diagnosed GD, antithyroid drugs for less than 3 months. Extracted RNA from PBMCs served as the source of the TCR library. This sample also belongs to another study, concerning T cells in Graves' hyperthyroidism and ophthalmopathy.

Sample: peripheral blood mononuclear cells (PBMCs), taken at new diagnosis, from a patient treated with antithyroid drugs. Source of these receptors: a woman younger than 35 with Graves disease.

This clonotype was found many times. J is TRBJ2-1 and V is TRBV28, with a tentative D call TRBD2 (6 bases). Germline-derived CDR1 and CDR2 are MDHEN and SYDVKM. V was cut by 6 bases and J by 0 bases, with 18 bases left in between. The CDR3 has 17 amino acids. CDR3 in amino acids: CASRHPGGVSSYNEQFF. Written as DNA, the CDR3 is TGTGCCAGCAGGCACCCCGGGGGTGTGAGCTCCTACAATGAGCAGTTCTTC.

This clonotype was seen only a few times. V is TRBV9 and J is TRBJ1-1; TRBD1 matches at 8 bases. With 2 bases clipped from V and 14 bases from J, the junction kept 8 bases outside the gene matches. CDR1 and CDR2 (germline): SGDLS, YYNGEE. The CDR3 runs to 12 residues. CDR3 coding DNA: TGTGCCAGCAGCGTCGGGACAGGTGGGGTCTTCTTT. This gives the protein CASSVGTGGVFF.

This clonotype was seen at least ten times. This rearrangement joins TRBV5-5 to TRBJ1-4; D is unresolved. The CDR3 contains 14 residues. With 0 bases removed from V and 8 bases from J, the gap between germline ends came to 11 bases. The V gene's germline CDR1 is SGHKS and CDR2 YYEKEE (reference sequence). This CDR3 reads CASSLGGSREKLFF. The CDR3 DNA follows: TGTGCCAGCAGCTTGGGCGGAAGTCGGGAAAAACTGTTTTTT.

The sample holds a few counts of this clonotype. The gene calls are TRBV7-2 and TRBJ1-2; tentative D call: TRBD1 (5 bases). The V gene's germline CDR1 is SGHTA and CDR2 FQGNSA. V gave up 1 base and J gave up 3 bases, with 18 bases separating them. CDR3 length equals 17 residues. CDR3 residues: CASSLGWGGLADYGYTF. CDR3 in DNA: TGTGCCAGCAGCTTAGGGTGGGGGGGTCTGGCGGACTATGGCTACACCTTC.

This clonotype was seen many times. The chain is built from TRBV30 and TRBJ2-1, with no clear D. There are 12 residues in the CDR3. V was pared by 0 bases and J by 4 bases, with 4 bases between. The V gene's germline CDR1 is GTSNPN and CDR2 SVGIG (reference sequence). The CDR3 DNA is TGTGCCTGGAGTGTGTATTACAATGAGCAGTTCTTC. Its protein product is CAWSVYYNEQFF.

The gene calls are TRBV29-1 and TRBJ2-3; D call uncertain. This CDR3 contains 12 residues. Germline CDR1 reads SQVTM; CDR2 reads ANQGSEA. Trimming removed 4 bases from V and 1 base from J, with 6 bases in between. The CDR3 reads CSVVPGTDTQYF. CDR3 nucleotides: TGCAGCGTTGTACCGGGCACAGATACGCAGTATTTT.

Concerning this clonotype: A much bigger clone sits one base away, suggesting this may be a read error. This chain uses TRBV12-3 or TRBV12-4 with TRBJ1-6; 7 positions match TRBD1. With 8 bases clipped from V and 8 bases from J, the junction kept 9 bases outside the gene matches. The CDR3 has 14 amino acids. The CDR3 sequence: CASGPARGDSPLHF. CDR3 sequence (DNA): TGTGCCAGCGGCCCGGCCAGGGGGGATTCACCCCTCCACTTT.

This chain links TRBV2 with TRBJ2-2; 12 bases align to TRBD2. In germline, CDR1 is SNHLY, CDR2 FYNNEI. Trimming removed 6 bases from V and 7 bases from J; junction bases left unmatched: 12. CDR3 length equals 17 residues. CDR3 loop: CASSPVGLAGLGGELFF. Here the CDR3 DNA reads TGTGCCAGCAGCCCCGTAGGACTAGCGGGGTTAGGCGGGGAGCTGTTTTTT.

This clonotype occurred many times. The chain couples TRBV7-9 to TRBJ2-1; the match to TRBD2 covers 7 bases. The V gene end was trimmed by 4 bases and the J gene end by 4 bases; junction bases not matched to a gene: 1. Germline loops: CDR1 SEHNR, CDR2 FQNEAQ (reference sequence). This CDR3 region has 13 residues. CDR3 residues: CASSSAGYNEQFF. The CDR3 nucleotides read TGTGCCAGCAGCTCAGCGGGATACAATGAGCAGTTCTTC.

In this sample, this clonotype turned up a few times. The rearrangement links TRBV20-1 to TRBJ1-5; no reliable D call. The CDR3 consists of 12 residues. V lost 3 bases and J 2 bases, leaving 5 bases between the germline ends. The germline V gene encodes CDR1 DFQATT and CDR2 SNEGSKA (reference sequence). The CDR3 region is CSASSRNQPQHF. The CDR3 region has the DNA TGCAGTGCTAGTTCACGCAATCAGCCCCAGCATTTT.

The chain has TRBV6-4 and TRBJ2-3, with D maybe TRBD1 (5 bases). The germline V gene has CDR1 MRHNA and CDR2 SNTAGT. Trimming pared 2 bases from V and 0 bases from J, leaving 9 bases between. The CDR3 has 15 residues. The CDR3 reads CASSDGATSTDTQYF. CDR3 DNA: TGTGCCAGCAGTGACGGGGCTACTAGCACAGATACGCAGTATTTT.

The table lists this clonotype with many counts. The chain has TRBV20-1 and TRBJ2-1; 8 bases match TRBD2. CDR1 is DFQATT and CDR2 is SNEGSKA in the germline V gene (reference sequence). The length of the CDR3 is 14 residues. J lost 2 bases, V lost 1 base, and 1 base had no gene match. The CDR3 nucleotides read TGCAGTGCTAGAGCTAGCGGGCCCTACAATGAGCAGTTCTTC. Its protein product is CSARASGPYNEQFF.

Many counts were recorded for this clonotype. The rearrangement uses TRBV14 and TRBJ2-7; no definite D call. V was clipped by 5 bases and J by 6 bases, with 11 bases between them. Germline V CDR1 and CDR2: SGHDN, FVKESK. This CDR3 has 12 residues. The CDR3 loop reads CASSSNRREQYF. In DNA, the CDR3 is TGTGCCAGCAGCTCAAATAGACGCGAGCAGTACTTC.

Remarks on this clonotype: A much larger clone is a single base away; this may be a read error. The chain joins TRBV2 to TRBJ2-2; D gene uncertain. CDR1 SNHLY and CDR2 FYNNEI come from the germline V gene. V gave up 11 bases and J gave up 3 bases, with 10 bases separating them. CDR3 length: 12 residues. Here the CDR3 reads CARGLDTGELFF. CDR3 nucleotides: TGTGCCCGCGGCTTGGACACCGGGGAGCTGTTTTTT.

V and J are TRBV15 and TRBJ2-3; D perhaps matches TRBD2 (6 bases). V lost 9 bases and J 4 bases, leaving 17 bases between the germline ends. The CDR3 covers 14 residues. CDR1 and CDR2 (germline): LNHNV, YYDKDF (reference sequence). This CDR3 is CATRGTELPDTQYF. CDR3 sequence (DNA): TGTGCCACTCGGGGGACGGAACTTCCAGATACGCAGTATTTT.

This clonotype showed up many times. The genes are TRBV27 and TRBJ2-7; the match to TRBD2 covers 9 bases. The CDR3 is made up of 15 amino acids. Per germline, CDR1 MNHEY and CDR2 SMNVEV (reference sequence). After removal of 5 bases from V and 2 bases from J, the junction contained 7 bases not matched to a gene. The DNA of the CDR3 is TGTGCCAGCAGTACGCAGCGGGGGGCCACCTACGAGCAGTACTTC. This sequence encodes CASSTQRGATYEQYF.

The chain joins TRBV7-8 to TRBJ1-2; 8 bases are shared with TRBD1. After removal of 1 base from V and 0 bases from J, the junction contained 7 bases not matched to a gene. CDR3 length: 17 residues. Germline V CDR1 and CDR2: SGHVS, FQNEAQ. The CDR3 bases are TGTGCCAGCAGCTTAGTGAGGACAGGGAAGTCTAACTATGGCTACACCTTC. This encodes CASSLVRTGKSNYGYTF.

This chain links TRBV7-3 with TRBJ1-4; 7 bases map to TRBD1. Germline V gives CDR1 SGHTA, CDR2 FQGTGA. The V gene end was trimmed by 1 base and the J gene end by 6 bases; junction bases not matched to a gene: 5. The CDR3 runs to 15 residues. The CDR3 region is CASSLRGGADEKLFF. In nucleotides, the CDR3 is TGTGCCAGCAGCTTAAGAGGGGGCGCCGATGAAAAACTGTTTTTT.

Concerning this clonotype: A much larger clone differs from this one at a single base, so this may be a read error. The chain is built from TRBV18 and TRBJ2-4; no reliable D call. Germline-derived CDR1 and CDR2 are KGHSH and LQKENI. The CDR3 totals 12 residues. The CDR3 coding sequence is TGTGCCAGCTACAAGACCAAAAGCATTCAGTACTTC. Protein product: CASYKTKSIQYF.

This clonotype has a count of ten or more. This sequence joins TRBV2 and TRBJ2-1; D assignment may be TRBD1 or TRBD2 (6 bases each). The CDR3 is 15 amino acids. Germline V gives CDR1 SNHLY, CDR2 FYNNEI. V lost 6 bases, J lost 5 bases, and 17 bases lay in between. DNA of the CDR3: TGTGCCAGCAGCCCAGGCCTTAGGGGGGACAATGAGCAGTTCTTC. Amino acids: CASSPGLRGDNEQFF.

Details on this clonotype: This may arise from a read error, as a much more abundant clone is one base away. The V call is TRBV6-1, the J call TRBJ1-1; 7 bases line up with TRBD1. Germline CDR1 and CDR2: MNHNS and SASEGT. The CDR3 extends over 12 amino acids. CDR3 nucleotide sequence: TGTGTCAGTCGACAGGGACACACTGAAGCTTTCTTT. Translating it yields CVSRQGHTEAFF.

About this clonotype itself: Given a much more abundant clone one base away, this may be a read error. It is likely a read error, because the conserved phenylalanine at the end of the CDR3 is missing. The chain is built from TRBV20-1 and TRBJ2-5; no reliable D call. The germline CDR1 and CDR2 sequences are DFQATT and SNEGSKA (reference sequence). V lost 0 bases and J lost 2, with 25 bases in between. The CDR3 covers 19 residues. The CDR3 loop is CSARDTAREDESYQETQYL. The DNA for the CDR3 is TGCAGTGCTAGAGATACCGCCCGCGAAGATGAATCTTATCAAGAGACCCAGTACCTC.

This clonotype was seen many times. The genes are TRBV11-2 and TRBJ2-5, with D tentatively TRBD1 (5 bases). V shed 3 bases and J shed 1 base, with 12 bases lying between them. The CDR3 sequence is 15 residues long. The germline V gene has CDR1 SGHAT and CDR2 FQNNGV. The CDR3 loop is CASSFGRAAQETQYF. For the CDR3, the DNA is TGTGCCAGCAGCTTCGGCAGGGCGGCCCAAGAGACCCAGTACTTC.

There are many counts of this clonotype. The chain is built from TRBV4-1 and TRBJ1-2, with TRBD1 identical over 9 bases. Germline-derived CDR1 and CDR2 are MGHRA and YSYEKL. The CDR3 has 16 amino acids. V gave up 1 base and J gave up 6 bases; unmatched junction bases: 9. CDR3 loop: CASSQVTGTGRHGYTF. The CDR3 DNA reads TGCGCCAGCAGCCAAGTCACGGGGACAGGGCGGCATGGCTACACCTTC.

This chain joins TRBV11-2 and TRBJ2-7; the match to TRBD2 covers 10 bases. After removal of 0 bases from V and 4 bases from J, the junction contained 3 bases not matched to a gene. The CDR3 has 15 residues. Germline-derived CDR1 and CDR2 are SGHAT and FQNNGV. CDR3 sequence: CASSLELAGYYEQYF. In DNA form, the CDR3 reads TGTGCCAGCAGCTTAGAACTAGCGGGGTATTACGAGCAGTACTTC. The whole variable domain, remainder taken from reference TRBV11-2 and TRBJ2-7, is EAGVAQSPRYKIIEKRQSVAFWCNPISGHATLYWYQQILGQGPKLLIQFQNNGVVDDSQLPKDRFSAERLKGVDSTLKIQPAKLEDSAVYLCASSLELAGYYEQYFGPGTRLTVT.

This clonotype showed up just a few times. This rearrangement joins TRBV7-8 to TRBJ1-4; the D is unclear. Germline CDR1 reads SGHVS; CDR2 reads FQNEAQ. Between the trimmed V and J ends, which lost 7 bases and 3 bases, there was a span of 3 bases. This CDR3 region has 11 residues. This CDR3 reads CASTPNEKLFF. As DNA, the CDR3 is TGTGCCAGCACCCCTAATGAAAAACTGTTTTTT.

There are many counts of this clonotype. The chain combines TRBV30 with TRBJ2-7; tentative D call: TRBD1 (5 bases). From germline, CDR1 is GTSNPN and CDR2 SVGIG (reference sequence). Trimming took off 0 bases at V and 0 bases at J, with 12 bases between the two ends. The CDR3 length is 15 residues. CDR3 sequence reads: CAWSVLLGVSYEQYF. The CDR3 region has the DNA TGTGCCTGGAGTGTACTTTTAGGGGTCTCCTACGAGCAGTACTTC.